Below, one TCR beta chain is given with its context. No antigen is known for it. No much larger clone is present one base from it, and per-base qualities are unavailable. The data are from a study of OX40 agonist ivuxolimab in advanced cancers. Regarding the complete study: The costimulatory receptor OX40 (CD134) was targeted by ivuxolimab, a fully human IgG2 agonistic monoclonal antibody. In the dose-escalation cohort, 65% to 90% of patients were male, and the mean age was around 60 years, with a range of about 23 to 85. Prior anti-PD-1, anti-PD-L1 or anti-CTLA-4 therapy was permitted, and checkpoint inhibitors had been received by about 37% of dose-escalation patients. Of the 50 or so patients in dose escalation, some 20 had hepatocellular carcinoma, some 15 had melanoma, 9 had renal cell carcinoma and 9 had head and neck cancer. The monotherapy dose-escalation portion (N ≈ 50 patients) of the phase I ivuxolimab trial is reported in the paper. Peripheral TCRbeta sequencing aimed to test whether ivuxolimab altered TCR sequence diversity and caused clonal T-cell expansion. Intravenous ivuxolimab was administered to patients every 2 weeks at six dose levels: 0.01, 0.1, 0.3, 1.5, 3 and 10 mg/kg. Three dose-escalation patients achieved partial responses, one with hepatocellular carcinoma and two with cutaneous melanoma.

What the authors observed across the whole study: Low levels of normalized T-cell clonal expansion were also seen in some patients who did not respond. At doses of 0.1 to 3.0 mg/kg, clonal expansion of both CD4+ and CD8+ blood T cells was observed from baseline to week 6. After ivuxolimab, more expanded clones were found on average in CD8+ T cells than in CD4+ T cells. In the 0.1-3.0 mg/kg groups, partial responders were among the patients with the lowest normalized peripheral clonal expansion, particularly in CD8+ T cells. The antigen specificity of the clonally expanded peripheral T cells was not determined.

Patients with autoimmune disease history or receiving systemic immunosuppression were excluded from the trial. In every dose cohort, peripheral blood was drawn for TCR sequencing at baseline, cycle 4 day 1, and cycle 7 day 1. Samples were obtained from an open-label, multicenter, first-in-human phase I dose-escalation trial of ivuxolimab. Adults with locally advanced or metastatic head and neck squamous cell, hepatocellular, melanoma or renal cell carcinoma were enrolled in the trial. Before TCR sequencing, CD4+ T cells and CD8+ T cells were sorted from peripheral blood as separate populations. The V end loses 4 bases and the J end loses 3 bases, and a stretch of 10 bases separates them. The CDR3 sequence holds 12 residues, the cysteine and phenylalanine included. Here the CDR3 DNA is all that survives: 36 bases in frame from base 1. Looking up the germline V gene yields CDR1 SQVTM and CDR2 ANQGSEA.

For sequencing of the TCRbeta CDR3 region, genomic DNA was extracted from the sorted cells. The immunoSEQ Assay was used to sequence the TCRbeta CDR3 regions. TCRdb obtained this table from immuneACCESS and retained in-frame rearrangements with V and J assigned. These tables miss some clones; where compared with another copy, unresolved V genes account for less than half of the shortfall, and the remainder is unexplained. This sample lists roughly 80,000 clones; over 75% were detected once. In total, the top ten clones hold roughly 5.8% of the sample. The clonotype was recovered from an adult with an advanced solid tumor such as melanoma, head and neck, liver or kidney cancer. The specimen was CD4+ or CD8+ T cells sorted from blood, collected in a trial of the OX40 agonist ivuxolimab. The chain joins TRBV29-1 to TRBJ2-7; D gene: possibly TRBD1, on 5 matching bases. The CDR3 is CSVGQLGYEQYF. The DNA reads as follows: TGCAGCGTTGGACAGCTCGGCTACGAGCAGTACTTC.